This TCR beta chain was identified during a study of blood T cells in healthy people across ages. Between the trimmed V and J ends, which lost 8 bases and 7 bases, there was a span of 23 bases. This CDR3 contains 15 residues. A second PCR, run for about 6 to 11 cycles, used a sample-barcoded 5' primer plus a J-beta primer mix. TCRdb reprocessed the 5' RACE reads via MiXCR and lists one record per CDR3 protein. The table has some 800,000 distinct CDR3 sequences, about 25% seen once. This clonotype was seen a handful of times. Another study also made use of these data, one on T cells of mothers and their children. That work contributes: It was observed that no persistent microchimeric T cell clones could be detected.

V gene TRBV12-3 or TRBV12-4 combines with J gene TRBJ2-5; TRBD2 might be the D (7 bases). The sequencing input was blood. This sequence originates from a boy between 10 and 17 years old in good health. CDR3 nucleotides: TGTGCCAGCTCAATCCGGACCCAGGGGAGGGGGACCCAGTACTTC. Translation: CASSIRTQGRGTQYF.